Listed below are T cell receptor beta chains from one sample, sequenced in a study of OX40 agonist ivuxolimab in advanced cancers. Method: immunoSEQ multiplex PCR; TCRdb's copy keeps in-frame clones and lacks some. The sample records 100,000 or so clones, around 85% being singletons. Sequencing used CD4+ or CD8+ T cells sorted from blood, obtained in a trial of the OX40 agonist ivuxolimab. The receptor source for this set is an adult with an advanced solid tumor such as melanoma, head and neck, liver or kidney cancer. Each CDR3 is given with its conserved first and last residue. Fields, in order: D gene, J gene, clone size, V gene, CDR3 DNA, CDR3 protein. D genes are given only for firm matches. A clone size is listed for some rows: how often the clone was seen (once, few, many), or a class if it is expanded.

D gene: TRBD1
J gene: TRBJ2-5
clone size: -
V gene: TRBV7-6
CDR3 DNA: TGTGCCAGCAGCGGGGGGACAGGGGGCGAAGGAGAGACCCAGTACTTC
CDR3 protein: CASSGGTGGEGETQYF

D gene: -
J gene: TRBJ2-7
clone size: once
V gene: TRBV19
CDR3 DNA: TGTGCCAGCGGGGACTTGGAGGGCGAGCAGTACTTC
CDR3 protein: CASGDLEGEQYF

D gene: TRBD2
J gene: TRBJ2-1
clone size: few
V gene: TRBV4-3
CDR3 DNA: TGCGCCAGCAGCCAAGATTCACTAGCGAACTACAATGAGCAGTTCTTC
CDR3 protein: CASSQDSLANYNEQFF

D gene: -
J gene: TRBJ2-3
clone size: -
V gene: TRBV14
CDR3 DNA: TGTGCCAGCAGCCAAGCGGATAGGGGGATAGATACGCAGTATTTT
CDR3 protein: CASSQADRGIDTQYF

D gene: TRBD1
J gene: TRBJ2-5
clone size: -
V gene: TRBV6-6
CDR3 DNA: TGTGCCAGCAGTTACCCCTTGCAGGGGGCTGAGACCCAGTACTTC
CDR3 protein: CASSYPLQGAETQYF

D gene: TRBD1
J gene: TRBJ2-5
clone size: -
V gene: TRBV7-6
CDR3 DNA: TGTGCCAGCAGCTTTGGGACAGTCGAAGAGACCCAGTACTTC
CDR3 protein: CASSFGTVEETQYF

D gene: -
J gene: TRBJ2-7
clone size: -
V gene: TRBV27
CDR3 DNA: TGTGCCAGCAGAAGTACCCGGGACGAGCAGTACTTC
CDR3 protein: CASRSTRDEQYF

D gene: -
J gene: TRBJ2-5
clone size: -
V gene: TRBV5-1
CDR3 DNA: TGCGCCAGCAGCCCCCGGGACCGGGAAGAGACCCAGTACTTC
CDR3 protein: CASSPRDREETQYF

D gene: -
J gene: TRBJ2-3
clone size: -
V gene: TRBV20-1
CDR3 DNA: TGCAGTGCTCCCTTGGATACGCAGTATTTT
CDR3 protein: CSAPLDTQYF

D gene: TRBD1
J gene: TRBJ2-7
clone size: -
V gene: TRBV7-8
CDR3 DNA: TGTGCCAGCAACTTACAGGGGTCAGAGCAGTACTTC
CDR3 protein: CASNLQGSEQYF

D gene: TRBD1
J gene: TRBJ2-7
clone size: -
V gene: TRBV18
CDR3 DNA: TGTGCCAGCTCTCTCGGGACAGGGGGCGTCGAGCAGTACTTC
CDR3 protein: CASSLGTGGVEQYF

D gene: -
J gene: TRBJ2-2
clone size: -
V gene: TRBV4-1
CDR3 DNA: TGCGCCAGCAGCAGGGGTGACACCGGGGAGCTGTTTTTT
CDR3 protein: CASSRGDTGELFF